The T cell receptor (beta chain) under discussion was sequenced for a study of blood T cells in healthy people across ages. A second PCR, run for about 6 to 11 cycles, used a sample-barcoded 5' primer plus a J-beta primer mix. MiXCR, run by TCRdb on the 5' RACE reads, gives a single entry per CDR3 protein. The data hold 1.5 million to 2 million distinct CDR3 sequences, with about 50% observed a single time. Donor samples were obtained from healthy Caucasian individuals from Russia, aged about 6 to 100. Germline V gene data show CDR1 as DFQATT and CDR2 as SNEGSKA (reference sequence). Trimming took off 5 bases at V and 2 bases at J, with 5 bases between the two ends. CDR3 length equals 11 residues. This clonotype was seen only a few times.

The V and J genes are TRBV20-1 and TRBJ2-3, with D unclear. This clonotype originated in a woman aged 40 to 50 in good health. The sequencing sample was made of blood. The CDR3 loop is CSAALTDTQYF. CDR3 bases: TGCAGTGCTGCCCTCACAGATACGCAGTATTTT.